This T cell receptor (beta chain) was sequenced in a study of T-cell reconstitution after alpha-beta-depleted transplantation in children. This CDR3 comprises 15 residues. Germline V gene sequence: CDR1 MNHEY, CDR2 SMNVEV (reference sequence). V was clipped by 6 bases and J by 1 base, with 14 bases between them. The study's findings and limits: By one year post-transplant, T-cell counts and diversity largely arose from T cells that were newly produced. The study traced high day-60 TCRbeta diversity in some patients to surviving recipient T cells and thymic progenitors. Reportedly, only several hundred clones from non-depleted graft cells drove alpha-beta T-cell counts at about two months.

This clonotype occurred many times. The antigen remains unidentified. The authors prepared the TCRbeta library with unique molecular identifiers. TCRdb called the PCR reads again in MiXCR, with one record for every CDR3 protein. The data hold approximately 240,000 distinct CDR3 sequences, with 11% observed a single time. The sample in question was PBMCs, obtained before TCRalphabeta/CD19-depleted stem cell transplant. The V gene is TRBV27, the J gene TRBJ2-3; D may be TRBD1 or TRBD2 (5 bases each). The sequence derives from a child under three years old with acute myeloid leukemia, due to receive a stem cell transplant. The CDR3 loop reads CASSPGRWGTDTQYF. Written as DNA, the CDR3 is TGTGCCAGCAGCCCGGGACGGTGGGGCACAGATACGCAGTATTTT.